These 6 T cell receptor beta chains came from one sample sequenced in a study of T cell responses to AZD1222 COVID-19 vaccine. Some clones are missing from TCRdb's copy, which holds only in-frame ones; the method was immunoSEQ multiplex PCR. The top ten hold 5.4% of the sample, which has approximately 89,000 clones, roughly nine tenths seen once. This specimen was peripheral blood, taken 28 days after the second AZD1222 dose. The origin of the receptors is an adult who received the AZD1222 COVID-19 vaccine.

This clone was counted once. The V call is TRBV5-1, the J call TRBJ2-2; perhaps TRBD1 as D (5 bases). V was shortened by 1 base and J by 3 bases, with 13 bases between the two germline ends. The CDR3 has 16 amino acids. From germline, CDR1 is SGHRS and CDR2 YFSETQ. CDR3 in amino acids: CASSLKSRADTGELFF. The CDR3 DNA is TGCGCCAGCAGCTTGAAGTCCAGGGCCGACACCGGGGAGCTGTTTTTT.

The CDR3 loop is CASSLTDRPTGNTIYF. CDR3 bases: TGTGCCAGCAGCCTTACGGACAGACCCACTGGAAACACCATATATTTT. The chain carries TRBV3-1 (or the pseudogene TRBV3-2) and TRBJ1-3; maybe TRBD1 (6 bases). CDR1 and CDR2 (germline): LGHDT, YNNKEL (reference sequence). Trimming removed 4 bases at V and 2 bases at J, with 15 bases between. The CDR3 extends over 16 amino acids.

The count of this clone is one. The V gene is TRBV5-6, the J gene TRBJ1-4, with D possibly being TRBD1 (5 bases). V lost 4 bases and J lost 7, with 14 bases in between. Germline V gene lookup returns CDR1 SGHDT and CDR2 YYEEEE. This CDR3 is built from 14 residues. The CDR3 DNA sequence: TGTGCCAGCAGCCGGGACCGTTTGACTGAAAAACTGTTTTTT. Its translation: CASSRDRLTEKLFF.

This clone was counted only a few times. This chain joins TRBV10-3 and TRBJ1-2; possibly TRBD1 for D (6 bases). The V gene lost 10 bases and the J gene lost 3 bases, with 18 bases spanning the gap. Germline V gene lookup returns CDR1 ENHRY and CDR2 SYGVKD. The CDR3 is 14 amino acids. DNA for the CDR3: TGTGCCACAGGATCTGGGGGCTTAGACTATGGCTACACCTTC. It yields the protein CATGSGGLDYGYTF.

This chain uses TRBV12-3 or TRBV12-4 with TRBJ1-2; D is unclear. This CDR3 region has 12 residues. V lost 5 bases and J lost 6, with 10 bases in between. CDR3 sequence: CASSKWADGYTF. CDR3 in DNA: TGTGCCAGCAGTAAATGGGCCGATGGCTACACCTTC.

V usage is TRBV4-3 and J usage is TRBJ2-2, with D perhaps matching TRBD1 (5 bases). Looked up from germline, CDR1 is LGHNA and CDR2 is YSLEER. V gave up 0 bases and J gave up 6 bases, with 17 bases separating them. This CDR3 is built from 17 residues. The CDR3 DNA reads TGCGCCAGCAGCCAAGATCTTTCAGCAGGGAATCCCGGGGAGCTGTTTTTT. This encodes CASSQDLSAGNPGELFF.